This T cell receptor (beta chain) was retrieved from a study of T-cell reconstitution after alpha-beta-depleted transplantation in children listed by TCRdb under 2016. Study-wide context: T-cell immune reconstitution after TCRalphabeta/CD19-depleted allogeneic hematopoietic cell transplantation in children was quantitatively tracked in the study by means of TCR repertoire profiling.

The library was built by means of PCR. The listed sequencing device is Illumina HiSeq 2500. TCR libraries were prepared with molecular barcoding, using unique molecular identifiers to normalize TCRbeta repertoire quantification. TCRdb trimmed the raw reads at Q25, called clones with MiXCR and kept productive beta chains. CDR3 protein sequences are deduplicated, and each keeps its most common genes and DNA. The sample profile shows around 680,000 distinct CDR3 sequences; approximately 16% of them were found once. The ten most abundant clones make up approximately 1% of the sample. In the germline V gene (reference sequence), CDR1 corresponds to DFQATT and CDR2 to SNEGSKA. From V the trimming removes 6 bases and from J it removes 7 bases, while the gene matches leave 16 bases of the junction unaccounted for. The CDR3, from cysteine to phenylalanine, totals 16 residues. Of all the DNA, just the CDR3 is kept, 48 bases in frame from base 1.

In this sample, this clonotype turned up many times. This clone's antigen is unknown. No base qualities exist here, and no much larger clone lies one base off it. The sequence links TRBV20-1 to TRBJ2-1, and 9 bases in between align with TRBD1. The material sequenced was PBMCs from the stem cell graft donor, taken from the stem cell graft. This clonotype originated in a human donor who donated a stem cell graft to a child with acute myeloid leukemia. The CDR3: CSARLPGDRARNEQFF. The DNA is TGCAGTGCCCGCCTCCCCGGGGACAGGGCACGGAATGAGCAGTTCTTC.